This TCR beta chain was identified in a study of graft-versus-host responses after intestinal transplantation. Turning to the study itself: The whole recipient group had anti-thymocyte globulin induction followed by tacrolimus and steroids for around three years. Points from the study as a whole: The highest levels of circulating GvH clones went along with early declines in HvG clones after transplant. Allograft graft-versus-host to host-versus-graft clonal ratios ran high in patients with graft-donor T cell macrochimerism. Researchers found GvH clones in recipient marrow, and some showed up first in ileum or blood.

Concerning this clone itself: Its matching antigen is unknown.

This table comes from immunoSEQ multiplex PCR, and its TCRdb copy is limited to in-frame clones, with some not included. The top ten clones hold 7.6% of a sample with about 85,000 clones, approximately 90% of them seen once. The receptor's source is a human donor who was the organ donor for an intestinal transplant. Sequenced material: unstimulated CD8+ T cells sorted from spleen or lymph node cells, taken before transplant.

CDR3 coding DNA: TGTGCCAGCAGATATGGGTCTAGTCGGCGAGAGACCCAGTACTTC. Translation: CASRYGSSRRETQYF. This chain connects TRBV7-3 to TRBJ2-5; D not resolved. This CDR3 contains 15 residues. Germline CDR1 reads SGHTA; CDR2 reads FQGTGA. Trimming removed 6 bases at V and 4 bases at J, with 18 bases between.